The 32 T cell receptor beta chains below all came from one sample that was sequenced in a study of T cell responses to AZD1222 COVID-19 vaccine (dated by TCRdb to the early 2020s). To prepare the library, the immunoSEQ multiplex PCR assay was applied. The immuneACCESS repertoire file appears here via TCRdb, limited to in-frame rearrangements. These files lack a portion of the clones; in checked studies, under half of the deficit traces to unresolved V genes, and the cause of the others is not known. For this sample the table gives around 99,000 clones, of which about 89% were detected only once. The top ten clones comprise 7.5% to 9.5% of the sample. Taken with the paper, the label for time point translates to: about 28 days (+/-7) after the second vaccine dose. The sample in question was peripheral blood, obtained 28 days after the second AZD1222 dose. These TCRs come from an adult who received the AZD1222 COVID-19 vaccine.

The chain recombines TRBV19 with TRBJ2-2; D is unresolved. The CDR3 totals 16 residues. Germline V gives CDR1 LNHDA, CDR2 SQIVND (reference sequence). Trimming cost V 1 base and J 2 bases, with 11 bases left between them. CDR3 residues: CASSIGRGINTGELFF. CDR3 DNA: TGTGCCAGTAGTATAGGCAGAGGAATAAACACCGGGGAGCTGTTTTTT. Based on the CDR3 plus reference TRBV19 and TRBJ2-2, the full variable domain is DGGITQSPKYLFRKEGQNVTLSCEQNLNHDAMYWYRQDPGQGLRLIYYSQIVNDFQKGDIAEGYSVSREKKESFPLTVTSAQKNPTAFYLCASSIGRGINTGELFFGEGSRLTVL.

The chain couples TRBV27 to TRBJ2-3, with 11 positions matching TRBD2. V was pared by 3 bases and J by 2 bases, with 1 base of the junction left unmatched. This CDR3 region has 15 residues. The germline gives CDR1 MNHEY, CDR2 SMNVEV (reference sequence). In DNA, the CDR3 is TGTGCCAGCAGTTTGGGACTAGCGGTCACAGATACGCAGTATTTT. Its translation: CASSLGLAVTDTQYF.

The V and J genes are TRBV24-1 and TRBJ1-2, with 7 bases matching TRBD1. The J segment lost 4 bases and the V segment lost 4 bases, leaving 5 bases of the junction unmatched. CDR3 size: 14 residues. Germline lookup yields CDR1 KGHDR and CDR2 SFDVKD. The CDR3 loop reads CATSDLRQGYGYTF. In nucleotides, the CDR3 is TGTGCCACCAGTGACCTTAGACAGGGCTATGGCTACACCTTC.

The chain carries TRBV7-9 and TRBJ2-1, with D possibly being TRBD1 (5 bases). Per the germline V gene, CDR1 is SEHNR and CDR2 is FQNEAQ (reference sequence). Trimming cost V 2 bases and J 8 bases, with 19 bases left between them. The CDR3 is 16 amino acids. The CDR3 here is CASSLTHNTGVYEQFF. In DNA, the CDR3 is TGTGCCAGCAGCTTAACCCACAACACAGGAGTCTATGAGCAGTTCTTC.

The CDR3 DNA is TGTGCCAGCAGTTTGACGGCGGGACAGGGGGCGCGGAATCAGCCCCAGCATTTT. Protein: CASSLTAGQGARNQPQHF. This sequence joins TRBV28 and TRBJ1-5; 12 positions match TRBD1. V was pared by 3 bases and J by 4 bases, with 10 bases of the junction left unmatched. CDR1 and CDR2 (germline): MDHEN, SYDVKM. CDR3 size: 18 residues.

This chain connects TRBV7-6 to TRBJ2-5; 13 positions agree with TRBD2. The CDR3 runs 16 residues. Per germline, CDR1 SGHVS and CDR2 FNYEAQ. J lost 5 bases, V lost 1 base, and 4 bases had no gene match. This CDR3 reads CASSLGTSGSWETQYF. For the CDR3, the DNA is TGTGCCAGCAGCTTAGGGACTAGCGGGAGCTGGGAGACCCAGTACTTC.

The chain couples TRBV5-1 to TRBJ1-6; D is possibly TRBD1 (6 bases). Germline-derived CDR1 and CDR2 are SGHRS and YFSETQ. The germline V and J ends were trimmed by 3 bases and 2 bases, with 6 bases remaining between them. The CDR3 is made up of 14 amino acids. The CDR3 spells CASSWTAYNSPLHF. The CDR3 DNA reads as TGCGCCAGCAGCTGGACAGCCTATAATTCACCCCTCCACTTT. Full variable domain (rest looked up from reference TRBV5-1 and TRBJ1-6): KAGVTQTPRYLIKTRGQQVTLSCSPISGHRSVSWYQQTPGQGLQFLFEYFSETQRNKGNFPGRFSGRQFSNSRSEMNVSTLELGDSALYLCASSWTAYNSPLHFGNGTRLTVT.

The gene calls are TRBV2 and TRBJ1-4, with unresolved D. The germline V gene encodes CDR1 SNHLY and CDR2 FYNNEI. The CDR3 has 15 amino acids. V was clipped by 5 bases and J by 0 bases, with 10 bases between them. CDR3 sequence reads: CASSFGTPTNEKLFF. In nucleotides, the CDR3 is TGTGCCAGCAGTTTCGGCACTCCAACTAATGAAAAACTGTTTTTT.

In DNA, the CDR3 is TGTGCCAGCAACGAGGACAGGGGGACGATAGTTTCACCCCTCCACTTT. Translation gives CASNEDRGTIVSPLHF. V gene TRBV28 combines with J gene TRBJ1-6; 10 positions agree with TRBD1. V lost 7 bases, J lost 9 bases, and 12 bases stayed unmatched. From germline, CDR1 is MDHEN and CDR2 SYDVKM. The CDR3 has 16 residues.

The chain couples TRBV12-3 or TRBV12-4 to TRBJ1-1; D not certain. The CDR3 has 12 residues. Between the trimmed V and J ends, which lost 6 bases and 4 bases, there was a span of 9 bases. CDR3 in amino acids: CASSYQATEAFF. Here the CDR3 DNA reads TGTGCCAGCAGCTATCAGGCCACTGAAGCTTTCTTT.

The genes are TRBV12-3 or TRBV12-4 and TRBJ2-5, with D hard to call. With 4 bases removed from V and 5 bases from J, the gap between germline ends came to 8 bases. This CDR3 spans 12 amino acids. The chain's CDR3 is CASSWVVETQYF. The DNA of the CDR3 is TGTGCCAGCAGTTGGGTGGTGGAGACCCAGTACTTC.

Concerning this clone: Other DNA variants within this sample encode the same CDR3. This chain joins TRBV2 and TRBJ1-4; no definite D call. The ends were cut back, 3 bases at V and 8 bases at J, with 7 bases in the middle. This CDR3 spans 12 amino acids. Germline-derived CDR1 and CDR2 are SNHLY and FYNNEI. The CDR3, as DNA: TGTGCCAGCAGTGAGGGGAACGAAAAACTGTTTTTT. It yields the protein CASSEGNEKLFF.

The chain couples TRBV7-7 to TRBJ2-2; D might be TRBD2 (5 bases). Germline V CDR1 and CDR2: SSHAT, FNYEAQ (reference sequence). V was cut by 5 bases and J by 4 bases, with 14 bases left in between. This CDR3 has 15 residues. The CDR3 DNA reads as TGTGCCAGCAGCCCAGCGGCCTGGGGCACCGGGGAGCTGTTTTTT. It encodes CASSPAAWGTGELFF.

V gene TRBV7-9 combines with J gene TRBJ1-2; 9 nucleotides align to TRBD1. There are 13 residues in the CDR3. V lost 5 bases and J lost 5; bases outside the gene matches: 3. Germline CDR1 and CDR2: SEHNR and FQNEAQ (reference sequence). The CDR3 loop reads CASSPGQGYGYTF. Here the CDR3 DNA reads TGTGCCAGCAGCCCCGGACAGGGGTATGGCTACACCTTC.

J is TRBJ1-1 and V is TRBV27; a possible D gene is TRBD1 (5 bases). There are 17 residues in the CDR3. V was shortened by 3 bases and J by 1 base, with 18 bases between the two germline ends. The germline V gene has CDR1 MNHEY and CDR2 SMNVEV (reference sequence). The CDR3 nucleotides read TGTGCCAGCAGTTTCATCCCTCCGGGACCGAAGAACACTGAAGCTTTCTTT. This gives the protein CASSFIPPGPKNTEAFF.

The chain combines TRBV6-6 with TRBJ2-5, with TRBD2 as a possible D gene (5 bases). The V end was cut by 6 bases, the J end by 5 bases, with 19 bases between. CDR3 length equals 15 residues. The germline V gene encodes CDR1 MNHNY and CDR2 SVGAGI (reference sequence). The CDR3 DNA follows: TGTGCCAGCAGGGGCGGACTGACGGCTCGGGAGACCCAGTACTTC. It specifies CASRGGLTARETQYF.

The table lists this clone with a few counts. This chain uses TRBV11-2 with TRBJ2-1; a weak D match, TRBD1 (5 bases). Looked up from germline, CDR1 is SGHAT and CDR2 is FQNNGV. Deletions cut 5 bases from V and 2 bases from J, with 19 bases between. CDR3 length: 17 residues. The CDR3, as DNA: TGTGCCAGCAGCGCGATGTACAGGATCCAACCCTACAATGAGCAGTTCTTC. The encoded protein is CASSAMYRIQPYNEQFF.

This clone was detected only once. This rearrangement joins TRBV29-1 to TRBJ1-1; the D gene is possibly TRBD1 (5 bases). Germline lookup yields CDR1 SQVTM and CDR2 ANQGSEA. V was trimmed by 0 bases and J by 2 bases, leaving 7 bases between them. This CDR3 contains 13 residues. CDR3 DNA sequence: TGCAGCGTTGAAGAGACAGCTAACACTGAAGCTTTCTTT. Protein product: CSVEETANTEAFF.

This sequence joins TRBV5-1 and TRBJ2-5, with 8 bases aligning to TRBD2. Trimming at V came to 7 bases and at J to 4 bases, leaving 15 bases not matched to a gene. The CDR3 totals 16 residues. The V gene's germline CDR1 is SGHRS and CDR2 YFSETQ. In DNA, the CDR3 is TGCGCCAGCTCGGACTCCGGGACTAGAGTTGGAGAGACCCAGTACTTC. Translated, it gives CASSDSGTRVGETQYF.

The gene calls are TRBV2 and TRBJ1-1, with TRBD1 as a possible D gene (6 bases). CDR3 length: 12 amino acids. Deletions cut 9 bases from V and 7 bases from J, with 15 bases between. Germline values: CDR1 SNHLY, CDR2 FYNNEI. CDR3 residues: CASDITGFEAFF. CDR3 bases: TGTGCCAGTGATATCACAGGGTTTGAAGCTTTCTTT.

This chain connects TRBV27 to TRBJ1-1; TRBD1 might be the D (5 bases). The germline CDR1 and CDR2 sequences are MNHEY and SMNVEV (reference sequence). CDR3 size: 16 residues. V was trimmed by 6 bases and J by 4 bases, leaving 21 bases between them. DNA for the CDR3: TGTGCCAGCAGACGGGGCAGCAGCAACTTAATCACTGAAGCTTTCTTT. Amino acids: CASRRGSSNLITEAFF.

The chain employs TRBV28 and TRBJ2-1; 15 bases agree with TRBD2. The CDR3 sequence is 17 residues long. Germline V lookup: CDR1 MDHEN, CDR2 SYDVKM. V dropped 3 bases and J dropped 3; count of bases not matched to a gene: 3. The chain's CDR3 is CASSLGLAGGLYNEQFF. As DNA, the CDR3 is TGTGCCAGCAGTTTGGGACTAGCGGGAGGACTCTACAATGAGCAGTTCTTC.

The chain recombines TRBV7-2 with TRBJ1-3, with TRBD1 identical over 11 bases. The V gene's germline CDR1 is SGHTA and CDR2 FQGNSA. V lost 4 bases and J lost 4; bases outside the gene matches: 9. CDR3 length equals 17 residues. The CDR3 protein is CASSSPGQGGSGNTIYF. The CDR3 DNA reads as TGTGCCAGCAGCTCCCCGGGACAGGGGGGTTCGGGAAACACCATATATTTT.

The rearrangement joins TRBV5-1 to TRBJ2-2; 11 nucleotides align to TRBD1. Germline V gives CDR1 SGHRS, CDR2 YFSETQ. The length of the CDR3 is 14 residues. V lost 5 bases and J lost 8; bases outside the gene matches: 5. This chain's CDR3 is CASSGQGAGGELFF. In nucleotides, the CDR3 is TGCGCCAGCAGTGGACAGGGGGCCGGTGGGGAGCTGTTTTTT.

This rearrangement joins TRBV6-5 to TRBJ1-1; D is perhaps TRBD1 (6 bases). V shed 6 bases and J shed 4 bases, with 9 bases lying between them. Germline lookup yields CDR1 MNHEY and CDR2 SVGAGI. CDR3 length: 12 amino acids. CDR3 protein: CASSPQGTEAFF. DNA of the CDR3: TGTGCCAGCAGCCCACAGGGCACTGAAGCTTTCTTT.

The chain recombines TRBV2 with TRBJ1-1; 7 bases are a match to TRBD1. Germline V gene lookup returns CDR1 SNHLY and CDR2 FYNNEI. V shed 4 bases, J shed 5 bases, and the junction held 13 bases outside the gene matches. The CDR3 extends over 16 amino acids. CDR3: CASSGPILTGRTEAFF. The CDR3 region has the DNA TGTGCCAGCAGTGGCCCAATACTGACAGGGCGTACTGAAGCTTTCTTT.

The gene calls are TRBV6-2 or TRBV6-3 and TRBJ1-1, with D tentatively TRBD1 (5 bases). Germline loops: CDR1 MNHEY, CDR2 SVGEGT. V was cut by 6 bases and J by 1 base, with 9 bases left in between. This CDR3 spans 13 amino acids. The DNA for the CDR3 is TGTGCCAGCAGCTCCCAGGGGAACACTGAAGCTTTCTTT. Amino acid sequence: CASSSQGNTEAFF.

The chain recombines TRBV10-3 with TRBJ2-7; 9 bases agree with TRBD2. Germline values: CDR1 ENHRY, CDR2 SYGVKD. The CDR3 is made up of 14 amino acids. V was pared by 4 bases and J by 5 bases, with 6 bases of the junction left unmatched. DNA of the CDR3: TGTGCCATCAGTGCGCGGGAGGGCCGACACGAGCAGTACTTC. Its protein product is CAISAREGRHEQYF.

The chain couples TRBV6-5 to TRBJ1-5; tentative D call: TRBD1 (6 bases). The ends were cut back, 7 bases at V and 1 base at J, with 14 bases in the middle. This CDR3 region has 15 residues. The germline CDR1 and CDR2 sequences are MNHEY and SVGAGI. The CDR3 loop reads CASIEWGPSNQPQHF. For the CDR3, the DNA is TGTGCCAGCATCGAATGGGGGCCGAGCAATCAGCCCCAGCATTTT.

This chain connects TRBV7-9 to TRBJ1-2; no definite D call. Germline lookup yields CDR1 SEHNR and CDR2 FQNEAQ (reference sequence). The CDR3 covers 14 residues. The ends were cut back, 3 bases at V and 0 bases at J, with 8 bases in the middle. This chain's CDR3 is CASSFQRANYGYTF. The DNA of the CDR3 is TGTGCCAGCAGCTTTCAGAGAGCTAACTATGGCTACACCTTC.

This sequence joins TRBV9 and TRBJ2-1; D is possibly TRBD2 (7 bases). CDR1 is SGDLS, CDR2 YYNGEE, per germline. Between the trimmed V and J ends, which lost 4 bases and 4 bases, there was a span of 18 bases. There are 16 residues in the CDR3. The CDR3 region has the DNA TGTGCCAGCAGCCCCGGGACACTAGCGCATTACAATGAGCAGTTCTTC. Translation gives CASSPGTLAHYNEQFF.

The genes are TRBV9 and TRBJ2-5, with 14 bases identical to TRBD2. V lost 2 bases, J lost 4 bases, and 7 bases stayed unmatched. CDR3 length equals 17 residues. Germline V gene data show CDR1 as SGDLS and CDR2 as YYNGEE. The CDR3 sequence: CASSVGTSGRRRETQYF. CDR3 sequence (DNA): TGTGCCAGCAGCGTCGGGACTAGCGGGAGACGAAGAGAGACCCAGTACTTC. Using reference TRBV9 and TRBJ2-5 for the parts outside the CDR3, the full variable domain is DSGVTQTPKHLITATGQRVTLRCSPRSGDLSVYWYQQSLDQGLQFLIQYYNGEERAKGNILERFSAQQFPDLHSELNLSSLELGDSALYFCASSVGTSGRRRETQYFGPGTRLLVL.